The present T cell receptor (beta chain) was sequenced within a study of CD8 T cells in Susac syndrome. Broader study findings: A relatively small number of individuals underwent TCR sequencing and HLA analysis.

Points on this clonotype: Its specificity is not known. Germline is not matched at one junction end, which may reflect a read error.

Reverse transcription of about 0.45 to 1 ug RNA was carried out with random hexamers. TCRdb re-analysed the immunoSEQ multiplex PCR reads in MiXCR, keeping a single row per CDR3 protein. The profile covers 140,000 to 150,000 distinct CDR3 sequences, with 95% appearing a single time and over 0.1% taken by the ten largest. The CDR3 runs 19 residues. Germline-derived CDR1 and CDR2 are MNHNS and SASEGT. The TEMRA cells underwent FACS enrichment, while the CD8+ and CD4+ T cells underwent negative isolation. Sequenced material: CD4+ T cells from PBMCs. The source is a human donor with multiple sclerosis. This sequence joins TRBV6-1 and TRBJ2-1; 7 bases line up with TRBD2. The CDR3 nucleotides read TGTGCCTGCAGGGCCCCTCCGACTAGCCCCATTTTTCGTATGGATGAGCAGTTCTTC. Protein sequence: CACRAPPTSPIFRMDEQFF.